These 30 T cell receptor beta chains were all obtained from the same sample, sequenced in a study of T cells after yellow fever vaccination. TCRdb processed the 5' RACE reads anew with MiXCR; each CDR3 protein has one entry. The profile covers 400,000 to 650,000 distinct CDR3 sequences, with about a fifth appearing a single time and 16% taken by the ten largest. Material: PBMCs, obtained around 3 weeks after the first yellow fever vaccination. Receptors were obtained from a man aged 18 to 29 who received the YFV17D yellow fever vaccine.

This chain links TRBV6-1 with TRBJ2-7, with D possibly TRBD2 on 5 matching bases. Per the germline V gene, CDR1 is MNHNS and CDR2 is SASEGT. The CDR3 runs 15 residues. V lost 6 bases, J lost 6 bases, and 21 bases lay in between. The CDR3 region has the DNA TGTGCCAGCAGAATTTCGTCTGGGGAGATCGGCGAGCAGTACGTC. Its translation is CASRISSGEIGEQYV.

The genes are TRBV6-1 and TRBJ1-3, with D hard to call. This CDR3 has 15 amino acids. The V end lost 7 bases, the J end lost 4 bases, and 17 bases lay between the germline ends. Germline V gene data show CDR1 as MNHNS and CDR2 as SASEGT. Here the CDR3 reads CASTPAGGFGNTIYF. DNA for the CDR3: TGTGCCAGCACCCCGGCGGGCGGATTCGGAAACACCATATATTTT.

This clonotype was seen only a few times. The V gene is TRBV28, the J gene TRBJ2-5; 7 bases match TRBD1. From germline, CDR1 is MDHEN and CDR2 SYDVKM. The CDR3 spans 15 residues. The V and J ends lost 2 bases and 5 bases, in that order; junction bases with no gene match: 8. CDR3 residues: CASSLSLGRGETQYF. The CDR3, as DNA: TGTGCCAGCAGTTTAAGTCTTGGCAGGGGGGAGACCCAGTACTTC.

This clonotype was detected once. This chain's CDR3 is CASSQDLSGGLYNEQFF. In DNA form, the CDR3 reads TGCGCCAGCAGCCAAGATCTGTCCGGGGGGCTGTACAATGAGCAGTTCTTC. This sequence joins TRBV4-3 and TRBJ2-1; D is possibly TRBD2 (7 bases). The germline CDR1 and CDR2 sequences are LGHNA and YSLEER. CDR3 length equals 17 residues. Trimming shortened V by 0 bases and J by 4 bases, and 16 bases separated the two germline ends.

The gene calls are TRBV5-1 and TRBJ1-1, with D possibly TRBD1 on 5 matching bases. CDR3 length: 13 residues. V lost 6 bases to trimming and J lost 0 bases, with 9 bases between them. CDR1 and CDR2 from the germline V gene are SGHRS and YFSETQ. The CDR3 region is CASIGGMNTEAFF. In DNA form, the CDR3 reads TGCGCCAGCATTGGGGGAATGAACACTGAAGCTTTCTTT.

The CDR3: CASSQASRADTQYF. The CDR3 coding sequence is TGCGCCAGCAGCCAAGCCTCGCGGGCAGATACGCAGTATTTT. J is TRBJ2-3 and V is TRBV4-3, with D perhaps matching TRBD2 (5 bases). The CDR3 covers 14 residues. V was clipped by 1 base and J by 4 bases, with 9 bases between them. Germline V lookup: CDR1 LGHNA, CDR2 YSLEER.

The CDR3 is CASSQDIGEGTEAFF. DNA for the CDR3: TGTGCCAGCAGCCAAGATATCGGGGAGGGGACTGAAGCTTTCTTT. V is TRBV4-2 and J is TRBJ1-1, with D possibly TRBD1 on 5 matching bases. Germline assignment: CDR1 LGHNA and CDR2 YNFKEQ. The V end was cut by 0 bases, the J end by 5 bases, with 13 bases between. The CDR3 totals 15 residues.

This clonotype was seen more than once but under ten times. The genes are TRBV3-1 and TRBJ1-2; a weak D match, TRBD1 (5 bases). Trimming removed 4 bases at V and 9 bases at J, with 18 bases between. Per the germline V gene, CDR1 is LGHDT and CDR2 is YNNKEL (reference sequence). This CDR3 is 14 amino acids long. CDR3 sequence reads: CASSPVQAGFSYTF. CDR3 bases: TGTGCCAGCAGCCCCGTACAGGCGGGTTTTAGCTACACCTTC.

CDR3: CASSPPRSGDAGELFF. In DNA form, the CDR3 reads TGTGCCAGCAGCCCACCCCGGTCAGGGGACGCCGGGGAGCTGTTTTTT. The V call is TRBV7-9, the J call TRBJ2-2, with D perhaps matching TRBD1 (6 bases). This CDR3 is built from 16 residues. V was shortened by 5 bases and J by 6 bases, with 19 bases between the two germline ends. CDR1 and CDR2 (germline): SEHNR, FQNEAQ (reference sequence).

The chain's CDR3 is CASSGQGRNVDEQYF. The CDR3 DNA reads TGTGCCAGCAGCGGACAGGGGAGGAATGTGGACGAGCAGTACTTC. This chain uses TRBV7-9 with TRBJ2-7; 9 bases line up with TRBD1. The CDR3 consists of 15 residues. The germline CDR1 and CDR2 sequences are SEHNR and FQNEAQ (reference sequence). Trimming took 5 bases from V and 5 from J; bases not matched to a gene: 10.

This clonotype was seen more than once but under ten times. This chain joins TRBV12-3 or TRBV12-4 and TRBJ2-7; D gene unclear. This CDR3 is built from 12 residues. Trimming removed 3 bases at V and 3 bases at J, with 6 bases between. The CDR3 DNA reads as TGTGCCAGCAGTTTCGGTTACTACGAGCAGTACTTC. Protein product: CASSFGYYEQYF.

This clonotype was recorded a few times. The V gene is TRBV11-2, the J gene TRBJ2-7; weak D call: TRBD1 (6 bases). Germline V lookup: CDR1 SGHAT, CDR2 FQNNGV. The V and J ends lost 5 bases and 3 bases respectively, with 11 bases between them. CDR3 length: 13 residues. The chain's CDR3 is CASSPDRSYEQYV. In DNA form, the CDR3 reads TGTGCCAGCAGCCCAGACAGGAGCTACGAGCAGTACGTC.

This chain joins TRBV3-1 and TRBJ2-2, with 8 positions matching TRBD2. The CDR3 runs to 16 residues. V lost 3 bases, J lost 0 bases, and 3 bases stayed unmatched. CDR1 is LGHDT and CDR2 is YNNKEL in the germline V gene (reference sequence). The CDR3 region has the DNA TGTGCCAGCAGCCATTTGGGACTAGCGAACACCGGGGAGCTGTTTTTT. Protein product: CASSHLGLANTGELFF.

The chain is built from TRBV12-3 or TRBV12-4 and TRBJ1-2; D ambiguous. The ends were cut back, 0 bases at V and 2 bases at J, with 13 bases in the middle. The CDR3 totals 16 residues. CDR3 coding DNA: TGTGCCAGCAGTTTAGCCCCGGGCAGCGGCAACTATGGCTACACCTTC. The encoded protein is CASSLAPGSGNYGYTF.

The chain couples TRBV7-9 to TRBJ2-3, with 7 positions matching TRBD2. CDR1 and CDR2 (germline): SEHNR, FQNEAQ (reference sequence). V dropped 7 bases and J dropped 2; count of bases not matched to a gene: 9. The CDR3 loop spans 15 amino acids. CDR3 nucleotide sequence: TGTGCCAGCAACGCTCCGGGACTACACACAGATACGCAGTATTTT. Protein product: CASNAPGLHTDTQYF.

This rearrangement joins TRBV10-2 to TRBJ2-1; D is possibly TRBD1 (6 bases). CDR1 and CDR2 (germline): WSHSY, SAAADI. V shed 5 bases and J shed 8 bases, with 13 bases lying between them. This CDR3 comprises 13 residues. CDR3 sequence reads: CASSTGTRYEQFF. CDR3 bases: TGCGCCAGCAGTACCGGGACACGGTATGAGCAGTTCTTC.

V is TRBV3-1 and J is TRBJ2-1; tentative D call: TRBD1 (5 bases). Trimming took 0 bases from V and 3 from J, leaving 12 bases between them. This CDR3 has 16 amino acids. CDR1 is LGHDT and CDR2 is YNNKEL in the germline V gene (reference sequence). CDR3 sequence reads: CASSQDPNRFYNEQFF. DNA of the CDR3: TGTGCCAGCAGCCAAGATCCCAACAGGTTCTACAATGAGCAGTTCTTC.

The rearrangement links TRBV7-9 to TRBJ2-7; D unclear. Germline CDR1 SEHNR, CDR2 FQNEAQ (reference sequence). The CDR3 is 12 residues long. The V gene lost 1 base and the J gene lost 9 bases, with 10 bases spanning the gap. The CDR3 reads CASSLEGLRQYV. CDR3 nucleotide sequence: TGTGCCAGCAGCTTAGAGGGTTTGCGGCAGTACGTC.

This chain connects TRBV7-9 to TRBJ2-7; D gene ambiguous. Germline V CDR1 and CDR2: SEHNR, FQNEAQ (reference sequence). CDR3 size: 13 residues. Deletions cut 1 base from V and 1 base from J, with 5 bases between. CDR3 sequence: CASSLGKSYEQYF. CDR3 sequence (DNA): TGTGCCAGCAGCTTAGGAAAGTCCTACGAGCAGTACTTC.

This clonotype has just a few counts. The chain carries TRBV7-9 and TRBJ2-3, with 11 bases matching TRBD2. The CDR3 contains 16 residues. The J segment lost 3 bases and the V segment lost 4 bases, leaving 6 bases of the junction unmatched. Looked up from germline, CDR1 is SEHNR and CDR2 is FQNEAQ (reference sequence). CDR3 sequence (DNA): TGTGCCAGCAGCTCACCTAGCGGGGGGTTGACAGATACGCAGTATTTT. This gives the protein CASSSPSGGLTDTQYF.

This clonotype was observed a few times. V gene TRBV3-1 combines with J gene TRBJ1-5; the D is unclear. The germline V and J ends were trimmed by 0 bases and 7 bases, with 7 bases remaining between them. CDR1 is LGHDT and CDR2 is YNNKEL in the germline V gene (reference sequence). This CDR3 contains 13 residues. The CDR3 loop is CASSQDLSQPQHF. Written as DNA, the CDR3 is TGTGCCAGCAGCCAAGATTTGAGCCAGCCCCAGCATTTT.

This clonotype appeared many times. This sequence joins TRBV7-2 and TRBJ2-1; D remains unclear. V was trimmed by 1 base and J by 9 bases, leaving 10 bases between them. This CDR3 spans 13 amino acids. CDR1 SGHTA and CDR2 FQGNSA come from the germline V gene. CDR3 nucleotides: TGTGCCAGCAGCTTAGGTAGGTTGGCTGAGCAGTTCTTC. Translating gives CASSLGRLAEQFF. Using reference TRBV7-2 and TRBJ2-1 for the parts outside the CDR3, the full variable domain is GAGVSQSPSNKVTEKGKDVELRCDPISGHTALYWYRQSLGQGLEFLIYFQGNSAPDKSGLPSDRFSAERTGGSVSTLTIQRTQQEDSAVYLCASSLGRLAEQFFGPGTRLTVL.

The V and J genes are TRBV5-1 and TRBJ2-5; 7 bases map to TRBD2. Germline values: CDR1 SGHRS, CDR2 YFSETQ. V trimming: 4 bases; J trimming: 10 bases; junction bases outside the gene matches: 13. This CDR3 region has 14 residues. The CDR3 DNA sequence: TGCGCCAGCAGCGCCGACAGCCCACGGGGGGTCCAGTACTTC. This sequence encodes CASSADSPRGVQYF.

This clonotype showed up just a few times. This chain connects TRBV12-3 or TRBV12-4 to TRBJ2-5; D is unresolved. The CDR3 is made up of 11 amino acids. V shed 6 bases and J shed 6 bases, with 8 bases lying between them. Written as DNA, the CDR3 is TGTGCCAGCAGCCGAAGGCAGACCCAGTACTTC. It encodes CASSRRQTQYF.

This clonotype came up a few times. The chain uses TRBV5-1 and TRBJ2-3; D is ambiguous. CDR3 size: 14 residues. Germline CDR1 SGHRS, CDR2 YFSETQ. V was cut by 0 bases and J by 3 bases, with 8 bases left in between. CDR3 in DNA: TGCGCCAGCAGCTTGGAGTTCAAGACAGATACGCAGTATTTT. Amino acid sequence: CASSLEFKTDTQYF.

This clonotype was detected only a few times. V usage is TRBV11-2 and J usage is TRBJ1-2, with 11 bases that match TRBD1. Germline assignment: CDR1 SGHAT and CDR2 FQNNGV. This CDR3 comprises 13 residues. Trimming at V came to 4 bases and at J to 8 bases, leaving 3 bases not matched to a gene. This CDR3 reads CASSSDRGRGYTF. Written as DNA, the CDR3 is TGTGCCAGCAGCTCGGACAGGGGGCGCGGCTACACCTTC.

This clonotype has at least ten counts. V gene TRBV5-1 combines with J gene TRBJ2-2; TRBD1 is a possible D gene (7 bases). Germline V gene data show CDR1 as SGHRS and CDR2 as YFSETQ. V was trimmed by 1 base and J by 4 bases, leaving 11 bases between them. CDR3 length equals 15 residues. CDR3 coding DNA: TGCGCCAGCAGCTTGCGCGGGGACAGCACCGGGGAGCTGTTTTTT. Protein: CASSLRGDSTGELFF.

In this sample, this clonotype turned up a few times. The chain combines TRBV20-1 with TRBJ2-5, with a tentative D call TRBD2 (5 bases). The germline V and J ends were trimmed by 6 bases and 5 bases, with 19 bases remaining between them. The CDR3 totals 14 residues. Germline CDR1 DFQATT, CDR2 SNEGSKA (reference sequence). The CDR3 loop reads CSASAPGSGETQYF. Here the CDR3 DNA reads TGCAGTGCGAGCGCTCCGGGGAGTGGGGAGACCCAGTACTTC.

The CDR3 DNA follows: TGTGCCAGCAGCTCAATTGACAGGGTCTCGGAAGCTTTCTTT. It specifies CASSSIDRVSEAFF. The chain joins TRBV7-2 to TRBJ1-1, with TRBD1 matching over 7 bases. CDR1 is SGHTA, CDR2 FQGNSA, per germline. Germline trimming cut 4 bases from V and 8 bases from J; bases unmatched to any gene: 10. The CDR3 has 14 residues. Combining the CDR3 with reference TRBV7-2 and TRBJ1-1 gives the whole variable domain GAGVSQSPSNKVTEKGKDVELRCDPISGHTALYWYRQSLGQGLEFLIYFQGNSAPDKSGLPSDRFSAERTGGSVSTLTIQRTQQEDSAVYLCASSSIDRVSEAFFGQGTRLTVV.

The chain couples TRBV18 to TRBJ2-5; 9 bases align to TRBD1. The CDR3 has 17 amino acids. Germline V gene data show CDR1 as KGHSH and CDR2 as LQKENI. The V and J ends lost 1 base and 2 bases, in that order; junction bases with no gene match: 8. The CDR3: CASSPRNWDREQETQYF. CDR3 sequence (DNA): TGTGCCAGCTCACCACGGAACTGGGACAGGGAGCAAGAGACCCAGTACTTC.